This T cell receptor beta chain was captured by sequencing in a study of blood T cell repertoires in COVID-19. Looking at the study overall: PBMCs, B-cell-depleted T cells, or T cells provided the cDNA or gDNA that made up the material.

Seattle patients were enrolled during active infection and followed longitudinally. The V gene's germline CDR1 is SNHLY and CDR2 FYNNEI. This CDR3 region has 15 residues. Losses at the gene ends were 4 bases for V and 4 bases for J; bases not matched to a gene: 9. This table comes from immunoSEQ multiplex PCR, and its TCRdb copy is limited to in-frame clones, with some not included. The sample lists about 110,000 clones, 76% occurring once. This clone was seen more than once but under ten times. The TCR originated in a man older than 75 with COVID-19, enrolled during active disease. The J gene is TRBJ2-7, the V gene TRBV2; TRBD2 matches at 8 bases. Sequencing input: peripheral blood. The DNA of the CDR3 is TGTGCCAGCAGTGGCCGAAGCGGGAGTTCGTACGAGCAGTACTTC. The encoded protein is CASSGRSGSSYEQYF.